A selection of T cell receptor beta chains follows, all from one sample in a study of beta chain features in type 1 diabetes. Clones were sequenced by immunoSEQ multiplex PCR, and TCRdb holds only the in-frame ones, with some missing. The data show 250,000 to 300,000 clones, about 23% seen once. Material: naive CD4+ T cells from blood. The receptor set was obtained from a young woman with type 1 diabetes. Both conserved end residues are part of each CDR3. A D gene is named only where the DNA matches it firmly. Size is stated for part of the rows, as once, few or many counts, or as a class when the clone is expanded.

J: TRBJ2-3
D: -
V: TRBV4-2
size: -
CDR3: CASSQGTGAPDTQYF
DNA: TGTGCCAGCAGCCAAGGGACGGGAGCCCCAGATACGCAGTATTTT

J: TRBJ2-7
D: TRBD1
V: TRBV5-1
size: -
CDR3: CASSLRDSEQYF
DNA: TGCGCCAGCAGCTTACGGGACAGCGAGCAGTACTTC

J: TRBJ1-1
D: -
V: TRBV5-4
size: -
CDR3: CASSLDSITEAFF
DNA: TGTGCCAGCAGCTTAGACAGTATCACTGAAGCTTTCTTT

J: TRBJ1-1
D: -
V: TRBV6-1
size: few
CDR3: CASSVQENTEAFF
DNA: TGTGCCAGCAGTGTTCAGGAGAACACTGAAGCTTTCTTT

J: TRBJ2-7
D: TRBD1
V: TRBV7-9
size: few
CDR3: CASSLGWDRRNEQYF
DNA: TGTGCCAGCAGCTTAGGCTGGGACAGAAGGAACGAGCAGTACTTC

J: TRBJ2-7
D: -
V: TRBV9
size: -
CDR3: CASSGRCF
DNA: TGTGCCAGCAGCGGCAGGTGCTTC

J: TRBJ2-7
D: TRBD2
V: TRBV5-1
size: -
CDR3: CASSLASGSYEQYF
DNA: TGCGCCAGCAGCTTGGCTAGCGGCTCCTACGAGCAGTACTTC

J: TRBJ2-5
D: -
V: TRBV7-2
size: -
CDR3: CASSFGAAGGVETQYF
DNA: TGTGCCAGCAGCTTTGGGGCAGCGGGTGGCGTGGAGACCCAGTACTTC

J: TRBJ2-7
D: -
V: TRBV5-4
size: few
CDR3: CASSLAYSYEQYF
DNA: TGTGCCAGCAGCTTGGCCTACAGCTACGAGCAGTACTTC

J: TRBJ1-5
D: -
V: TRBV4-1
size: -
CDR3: CASSQDQAGSGQPQHF
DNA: TGCGCCAGCAGCCAAGATCAGGCAGGGTCAGGTCAGCCCCAGCATTTT

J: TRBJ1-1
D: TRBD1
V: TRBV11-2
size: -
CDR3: CASSYGTANTEAFF
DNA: TGTGCCAGCAGCTACGGGACAGCCAACACTGAAGCTTTCTTT

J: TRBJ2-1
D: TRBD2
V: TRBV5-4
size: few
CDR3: CASSLGGTSSVEQFF
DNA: TGTGCCAGCAGCTTGGGTGGGACTAGTTCCGTTGAGCAGTTCTTC

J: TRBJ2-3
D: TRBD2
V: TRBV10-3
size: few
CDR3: CAISAGGTDTQYF
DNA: TGTGCCATCTCGGCGGGAGGAACAGATACGCAGTATTTT

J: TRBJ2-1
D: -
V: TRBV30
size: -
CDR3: CAWSKEGAAYNEQFF
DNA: TGTGCCTGGAGTAAGGAGGGGGCAGCCTACAATGAGCAGTTCTTC

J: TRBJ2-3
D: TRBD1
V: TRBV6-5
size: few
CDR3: CASSYQQGATDTQYF
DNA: TGTGCCAGCAGTTATCAACAGGGGGCTACAGATACGCAGTATTTT

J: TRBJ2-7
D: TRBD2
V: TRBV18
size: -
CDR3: CASSLGLASYGEQYF
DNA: TGTGCCAGCTCACTAGGACTAGCCTCCTATGGCGAGCAGTACTTC

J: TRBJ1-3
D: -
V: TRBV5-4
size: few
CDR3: CASSLEGYSGNTIYF
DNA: TGTGCCAGCAGCTTGGAGGGGTACTCTGGAAACACCATATATTTT

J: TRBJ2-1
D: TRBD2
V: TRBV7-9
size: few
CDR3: CASSLGQGLASEGFF
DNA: TGTGCCAGCAGCTTAGGACAGGGACTAGCGTCGGAAGGGTTCTTC

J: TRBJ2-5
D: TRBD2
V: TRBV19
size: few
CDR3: CASSIGTSGQETQYF
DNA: TGTGCCAGTAGTATTGGGACTAGCGGACAAGAGACCCAGTACTTC

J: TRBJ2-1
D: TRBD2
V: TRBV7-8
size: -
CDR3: CASSSSGRKFYNEQFF
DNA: TGTGCCAGCAGCTCAAGCGGGAGGAAATTCTACAATGAGCAGTTCTTC

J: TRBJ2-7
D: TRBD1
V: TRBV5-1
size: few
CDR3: CASSVNRGSYEQYF
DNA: TGCGCCAGCAGCGTTAACAGGGGCTCCTACGAGCAGTACTTC

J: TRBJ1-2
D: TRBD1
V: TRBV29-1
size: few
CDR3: CSVTGPNYGYTF
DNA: TGCAGCGTGACAGGGCCTAACTATGGCTACACCTTC

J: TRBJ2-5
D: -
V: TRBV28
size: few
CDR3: CASSMGQGETQYF
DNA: TGTGCCAGCAGTATGGGTCAGGGTGAGACCCAGTACTTC

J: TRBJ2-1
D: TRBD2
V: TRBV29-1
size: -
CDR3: CSVERGRLAGVVNEQFF
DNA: TGCAGCGTTGAAAGGGGGAGGCTAGCGGGAGTTGTTAATGAGCAGTTCTTC

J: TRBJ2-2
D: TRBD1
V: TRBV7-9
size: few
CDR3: CASSLGQPNTGELFF
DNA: TGTGCCAGCAGCTTGGGACAGCCGAACACCGGGGAGCTGTTTTTT

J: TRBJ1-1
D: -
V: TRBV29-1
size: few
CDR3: CSVEGQVNTEAFF
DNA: TGCAGCGTTGAAGGCCAGGTGAACACTGAAGCTTTCTTT

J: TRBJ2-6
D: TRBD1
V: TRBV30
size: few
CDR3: CAWGGQGVGANVLTF
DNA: TGTGCCTGGGGCGGACAGGGGGTCGGGGCCAACGTCCTGACTTTC

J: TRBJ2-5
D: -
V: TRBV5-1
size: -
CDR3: CASSFSALEETQYF
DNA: TGCGCCAGCAGCTTTAGCGCCCTGGAAGAGACCCAGTACTTC